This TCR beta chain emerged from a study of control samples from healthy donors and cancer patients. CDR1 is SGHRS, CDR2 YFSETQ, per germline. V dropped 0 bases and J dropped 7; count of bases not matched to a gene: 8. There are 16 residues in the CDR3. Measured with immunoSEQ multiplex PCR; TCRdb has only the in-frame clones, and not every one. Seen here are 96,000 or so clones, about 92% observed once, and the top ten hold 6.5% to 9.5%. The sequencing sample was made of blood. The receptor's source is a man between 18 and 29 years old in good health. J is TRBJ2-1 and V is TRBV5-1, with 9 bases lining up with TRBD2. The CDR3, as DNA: TGCGCCAGCAGCTTGGGGGCGGGAGGGCCGTGGAATGAGCAGTTCTTC. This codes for CASSLGAGGPWNEQFF.